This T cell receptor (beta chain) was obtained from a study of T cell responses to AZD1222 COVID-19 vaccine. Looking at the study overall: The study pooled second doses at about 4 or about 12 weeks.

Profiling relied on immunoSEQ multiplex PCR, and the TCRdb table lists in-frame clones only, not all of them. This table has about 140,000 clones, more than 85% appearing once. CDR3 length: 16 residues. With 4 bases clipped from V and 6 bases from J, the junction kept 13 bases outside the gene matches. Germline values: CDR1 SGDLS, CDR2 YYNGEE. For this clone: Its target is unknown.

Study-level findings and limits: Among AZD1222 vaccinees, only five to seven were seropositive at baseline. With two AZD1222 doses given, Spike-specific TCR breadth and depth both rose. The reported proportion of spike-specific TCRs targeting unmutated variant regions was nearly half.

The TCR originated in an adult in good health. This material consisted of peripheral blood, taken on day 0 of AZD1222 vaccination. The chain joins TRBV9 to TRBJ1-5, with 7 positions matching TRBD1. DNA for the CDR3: TGTGCCAGCAGCCCAGGGGGAGGAGGTTTCAGTCAGCCCCAGCATTTT. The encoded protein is CASSPGGGGFSQPQHF. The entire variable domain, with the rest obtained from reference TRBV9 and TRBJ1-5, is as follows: DSGVTQTPKHLITATGQRVTLRCSPRSGDLSVYWYQQSLDQGLQFLIQYYNGEERAKGNILERFSAQQFPDLHSELNLSSLELGDSALYFCASSPGGGGFSQPQHFGDGTRLSIL.